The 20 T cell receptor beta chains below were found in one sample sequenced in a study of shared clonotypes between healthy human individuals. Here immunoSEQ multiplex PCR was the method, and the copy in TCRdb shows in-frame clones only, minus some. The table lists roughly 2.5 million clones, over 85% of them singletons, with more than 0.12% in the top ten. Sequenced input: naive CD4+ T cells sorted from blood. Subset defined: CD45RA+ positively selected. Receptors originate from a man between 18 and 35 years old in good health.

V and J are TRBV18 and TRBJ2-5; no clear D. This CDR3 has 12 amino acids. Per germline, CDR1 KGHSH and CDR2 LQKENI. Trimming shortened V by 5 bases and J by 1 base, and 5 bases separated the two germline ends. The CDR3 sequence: CASSTFQETQYF. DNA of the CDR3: TGTGCCAGCTCAACATTCCAAGAGACCCAGTACTTC.

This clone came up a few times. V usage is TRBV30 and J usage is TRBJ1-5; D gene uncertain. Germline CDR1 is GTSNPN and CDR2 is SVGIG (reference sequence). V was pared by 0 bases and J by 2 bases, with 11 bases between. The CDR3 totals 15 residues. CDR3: CAWSVKGRGNQPQHF. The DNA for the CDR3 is TGTGCCTGGAGTGTGAAGGGAAGGGGCAATCAGCCCCAGCATTTT.

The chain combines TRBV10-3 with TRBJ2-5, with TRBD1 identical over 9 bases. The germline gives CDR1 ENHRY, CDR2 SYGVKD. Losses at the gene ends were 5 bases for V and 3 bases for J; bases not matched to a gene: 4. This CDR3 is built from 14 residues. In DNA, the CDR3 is TGTGCCATCAGTCCGGGACAGGGAAAAGAGACCCAGTACTTC. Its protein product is CAISPGQGKETQYF.

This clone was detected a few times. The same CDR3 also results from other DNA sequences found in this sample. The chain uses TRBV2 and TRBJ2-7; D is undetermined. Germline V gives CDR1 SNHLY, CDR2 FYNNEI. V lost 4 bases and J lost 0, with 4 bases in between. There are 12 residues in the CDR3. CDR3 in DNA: TGTGCCAGCAGTGGGCTCTCCTACGAGCAGTACTTC. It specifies CASSGLSYEQYF.

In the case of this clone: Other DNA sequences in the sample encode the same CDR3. The DNA for the CDR3 is TGTGCCTGGAGTTCGGAGACCCAGTACTTC. Translated: CAWSSETQYF. The J gene is TRBJ2-5, the V gene TRBV30; D is undetermined. Germline values: CDR1 GTSNPN, CDR2 SVGIG (reference sequence). This CDR3 spans 10 amino acids. The V end was cut by 2 bases, the J end by 5 bases, with 3 bases between.

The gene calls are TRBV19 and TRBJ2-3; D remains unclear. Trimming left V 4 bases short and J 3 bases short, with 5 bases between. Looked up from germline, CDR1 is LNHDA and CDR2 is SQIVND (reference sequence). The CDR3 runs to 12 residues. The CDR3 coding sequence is TGTGCCAGTAGTACTCAGACAGATACGCAGTATTTT. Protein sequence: CASSTQTDTQYF.

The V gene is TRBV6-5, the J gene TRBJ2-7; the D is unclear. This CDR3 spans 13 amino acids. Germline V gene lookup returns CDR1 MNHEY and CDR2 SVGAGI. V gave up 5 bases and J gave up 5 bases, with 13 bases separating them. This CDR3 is CASSPRQIHEQYF. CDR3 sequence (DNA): TGTGCCAGCAGTCCGCGCCAGATCCACGAGCAGTACTTC.

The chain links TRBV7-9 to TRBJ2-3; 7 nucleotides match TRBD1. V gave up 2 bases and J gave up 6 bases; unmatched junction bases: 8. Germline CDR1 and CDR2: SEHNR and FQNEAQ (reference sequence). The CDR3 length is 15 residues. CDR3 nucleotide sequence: TGTGCCAGCAGCTTATTGGCAGGGGGTTTCGATACGCAGTATTTT. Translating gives CASSLLAGGFDTQYF.

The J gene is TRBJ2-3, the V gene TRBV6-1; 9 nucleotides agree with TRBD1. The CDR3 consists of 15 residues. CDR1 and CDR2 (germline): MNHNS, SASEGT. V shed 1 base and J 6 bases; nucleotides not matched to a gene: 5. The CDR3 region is CASSEGLTGGDTQYF. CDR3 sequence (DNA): TGTGCCAGCAGTGAAGGCCTCACAGGGGGCGATACGCAGTATTTT.

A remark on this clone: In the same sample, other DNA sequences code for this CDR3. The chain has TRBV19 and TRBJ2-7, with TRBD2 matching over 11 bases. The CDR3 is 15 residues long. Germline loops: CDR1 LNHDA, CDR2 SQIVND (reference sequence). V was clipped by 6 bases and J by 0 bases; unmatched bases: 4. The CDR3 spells CASSRTSGSSYEQYF. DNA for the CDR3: TGTGCCAGTAGCAGGACTAGCGGGTCCTCCTACGAGCAGTACTTC.

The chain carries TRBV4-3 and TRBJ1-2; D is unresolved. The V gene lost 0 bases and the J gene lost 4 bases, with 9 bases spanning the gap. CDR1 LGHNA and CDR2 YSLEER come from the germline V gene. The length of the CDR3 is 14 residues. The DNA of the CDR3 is TGCGCCAGCAGCCAAGATACCGGGATCTATGGCTACACCTTC. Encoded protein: CASSQDTGIYGYTF.

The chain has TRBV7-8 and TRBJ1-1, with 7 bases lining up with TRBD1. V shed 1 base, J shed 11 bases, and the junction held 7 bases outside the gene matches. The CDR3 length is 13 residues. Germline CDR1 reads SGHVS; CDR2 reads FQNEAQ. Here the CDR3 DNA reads TGTGCCAGCAGCTTAGGGACAGGCCGTGGGGCTTTCTTT. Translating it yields CASSLGTGRGAFF.

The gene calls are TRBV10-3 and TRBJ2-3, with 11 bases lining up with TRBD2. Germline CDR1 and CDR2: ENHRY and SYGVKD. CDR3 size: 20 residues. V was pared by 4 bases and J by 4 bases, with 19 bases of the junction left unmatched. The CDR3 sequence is CAISGGGGLIAGGHPDTQYF. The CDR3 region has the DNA TGTGCCATCAGTGGAGGAGGGGGTCTCATAGCGGGAGGGCACCCAGATACGCAGTATTTT.

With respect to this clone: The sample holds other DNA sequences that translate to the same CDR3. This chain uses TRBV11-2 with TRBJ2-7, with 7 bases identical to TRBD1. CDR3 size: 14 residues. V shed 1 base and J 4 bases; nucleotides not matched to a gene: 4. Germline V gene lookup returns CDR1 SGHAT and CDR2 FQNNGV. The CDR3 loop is CASSLGQGGYEQYF. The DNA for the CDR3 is TGTGCCAGCAGCTTAGGACAGGGCGGTTACGAGCAGTACTTC.

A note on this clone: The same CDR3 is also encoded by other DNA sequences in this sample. CDR3 coding DNA: TGTGCCAGCAGCTCGTACCCGGGACAGAGCTATGGCTACACCTTC. The encoded protein is CASSSYPGQSYGYTF. The chain links TRBV7-2 to TRBJ1-2, with TRBD1 identical over 7 bases. The V gene end was trimmed by 4 bases and the J gene end by 4 bases; junction bases not matched to a gene: 9. Germline V lookup: CDR1 SGHTA, CDR2 FQGNSA. The CDR3 contains 15 residues.

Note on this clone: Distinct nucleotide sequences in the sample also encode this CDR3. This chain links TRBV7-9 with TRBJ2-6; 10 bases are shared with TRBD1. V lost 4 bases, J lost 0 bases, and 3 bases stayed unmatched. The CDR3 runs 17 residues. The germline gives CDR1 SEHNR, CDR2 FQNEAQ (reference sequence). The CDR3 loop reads CASSSGQGSSGANVLTF. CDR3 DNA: TGTGCCAGCAGCTCGGGACAGGGGAGCTCTGGGGCCAACGTCCTGACTTTC.

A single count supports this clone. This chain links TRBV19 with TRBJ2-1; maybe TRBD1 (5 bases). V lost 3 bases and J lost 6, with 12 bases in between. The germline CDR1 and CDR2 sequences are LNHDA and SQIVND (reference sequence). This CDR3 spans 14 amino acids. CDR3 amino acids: CASSMGRVSNEQFF. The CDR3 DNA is TGTGCCAGTAGTATGGGCAGGGTATCCAATGAGCAGTTCTTC.

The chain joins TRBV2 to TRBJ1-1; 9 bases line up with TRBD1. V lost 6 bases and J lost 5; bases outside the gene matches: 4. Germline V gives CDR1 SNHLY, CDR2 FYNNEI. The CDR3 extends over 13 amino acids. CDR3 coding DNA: TGTGCCAGCAGCCGAGGGACAGGGACTGAAGCTTTCTTT. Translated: CASSRGTGTEAFF.

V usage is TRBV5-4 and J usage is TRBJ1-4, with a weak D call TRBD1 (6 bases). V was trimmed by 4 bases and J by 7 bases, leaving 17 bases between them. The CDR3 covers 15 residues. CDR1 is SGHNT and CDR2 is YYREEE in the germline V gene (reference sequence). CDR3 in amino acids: CASSPGQSPSEKLFF. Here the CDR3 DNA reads TGTGCCAGCAGCCCCGGACAGAGTCCCAGTGAAAAACTGTTTTTT.

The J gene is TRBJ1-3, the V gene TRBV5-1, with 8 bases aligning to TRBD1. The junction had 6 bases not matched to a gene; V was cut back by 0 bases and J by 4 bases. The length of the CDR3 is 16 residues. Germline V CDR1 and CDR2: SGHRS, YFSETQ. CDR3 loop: CASSLDQGARGNTIYF. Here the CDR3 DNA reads TGCGCCAGCAGCTTGGACCAGGGGGCGCGAGGAAACACCATATATTTT.